This record concerns one T cell receptor (beta chain) sequence. The table lists this clonotype with a few counts. The antigen it recognizes is unknown. Base-call qualities are not available, and no considerably larger clone is one nucleotide away. These data belong to a study of glioma-infiltrating T cells (dated by TCRdb to about 2016). About the investigation overall: TCR alpha- and beta-chain repertoires were sequenced from glioma tissue, non-neoplastic brain tissue and matched peripheral blood mononuclear cells. To measure how far tissue and blood T-cell populations diverged, each tissue-infiltrating repertoire was compared against the peripheral blood repertoire of the same patient. The paired cohort was made up of three low-grade glioma patients, several primary glioblastoma patients and three non-glioma patients who contributed non-neoplastic brain tissue.

TCR alpha and beta CDR3 regions were amplified with the iRepertoire nested amplicon-rescue multiplex PCR (arm-PCR) platform from RNA. The input for one-step reverse transcription and amplification was about 100-400 ng of either tissue mRNA or PBMC total RNA. Following bead purification, Illumina adapters were added by a secondary multiplex PCR, and libraries between 200 and 400 bp were gel-purified. Internal 6-nucleotide barcodes were carried by the libraries and were used for demultiplexing. Libraries were sequenced on an Illumina MiSeq with 2x220 or 2x250 nucleotide paired-end reads. In the original analysis: Paired reads were merged with FLASH 1.2.11 and aligned to the GRCh37 human genome with BWA-MEM before extracting TRA and TRB reads. V and J assignment used an IMGT-derived reference of cassette sequences and CDR3 motifs that included pseudogenes. Reads were translated in three frames, and productive CDR3s were defined as those with a C...FGXG motif and no stop codons. A clonotype was defined as a unique combination of a V-J cassette pair and a CDR3 amino acid sequence. Hamming distance filtering was applied to reads, with thresholds set by the sequence error rate of each sample in mapped regions. TCRdb reprocessed the public reads (quality trimming at Q25 with fastp, clone calling with MiXCR) and kept in-frame beta chains. Each CDR3 protein gets just one entry, which takes the most common genes and DNA from the rows behind it. These V and J calls rely on TCRdb rather than the paper's analysis. Counted in this sample were under 150,000 distinct CDR3 sequences; 35% to 50% of them appeared once. Around 18% of the sample rests with the top ten.

The CDR3, cysteine through phenylalanine, is 12 amino acids long. Here the CDR3 DNA is all that survives: 36 bases in frame from base 1. V is cut by 3 bases and J by 3 bases, and the space between the germline ends is 6 bases. The research as a whole found: The group comparisons were based on small numbers of patients: three non-neoplastic, three low-grade glioma and seven to nine glioblastoma patients. VJ-independent divergence between tissue and blood was below expectation in non-neoplastic patients but above expectation in all gliomas, especially low-grade gliomas. Very few CDR3 sequences were shared between tissue and blood, attributed to high CDR3 diversity and limited sampling.

The clonotype originates from a human donor with low-grade glioma or glioblastoma, undergoing nonglioma brain surgery, or in good health (not recorded which). Recombination linked TRBV12-3 or TRBV12-4 to TRBJ2-7, with the D gene too uncertain to name. Sequenced input: glioma tissue, nonneoplastic brain tissue, or PBMCs (not recorded which). This receptor carries the CDR3 CASSFGHYEQYF. The DNA is as follows: TGTGCCAGCAGTTTTGGGCACTACGAGCAGTACTTC.